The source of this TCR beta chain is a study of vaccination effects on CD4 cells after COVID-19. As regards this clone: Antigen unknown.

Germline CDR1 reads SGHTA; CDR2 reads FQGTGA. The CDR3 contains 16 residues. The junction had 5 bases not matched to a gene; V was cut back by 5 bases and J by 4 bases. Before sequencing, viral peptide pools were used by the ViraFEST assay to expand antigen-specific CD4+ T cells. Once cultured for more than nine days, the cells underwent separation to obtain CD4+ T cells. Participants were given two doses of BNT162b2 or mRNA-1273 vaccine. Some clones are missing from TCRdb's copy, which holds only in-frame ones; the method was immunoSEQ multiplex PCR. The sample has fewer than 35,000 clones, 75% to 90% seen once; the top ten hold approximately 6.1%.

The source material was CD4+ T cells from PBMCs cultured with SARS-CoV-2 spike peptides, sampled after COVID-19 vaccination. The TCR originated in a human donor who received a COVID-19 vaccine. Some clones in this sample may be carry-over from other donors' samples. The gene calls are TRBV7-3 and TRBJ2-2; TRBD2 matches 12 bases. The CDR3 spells CASSGSLAGGTGELFF. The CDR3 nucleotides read TGTGCCAGCAGCGGCTCACTAGCGGGGGGCACCGGGGAGCTGTTTTTT.